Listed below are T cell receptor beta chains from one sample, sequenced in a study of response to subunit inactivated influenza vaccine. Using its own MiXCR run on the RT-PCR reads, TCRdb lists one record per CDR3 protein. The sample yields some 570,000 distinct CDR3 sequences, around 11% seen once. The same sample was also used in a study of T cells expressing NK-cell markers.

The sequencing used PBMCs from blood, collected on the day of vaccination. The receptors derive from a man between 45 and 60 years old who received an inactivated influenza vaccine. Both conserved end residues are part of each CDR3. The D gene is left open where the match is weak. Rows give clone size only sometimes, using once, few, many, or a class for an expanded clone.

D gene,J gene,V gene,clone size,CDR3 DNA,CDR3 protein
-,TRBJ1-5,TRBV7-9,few,TGTGCCAGCAGCTTAGAATCGGGACGGTATAGCAATCAGCCCCAGCATTTT,CASSLESGRYSNQPQHF
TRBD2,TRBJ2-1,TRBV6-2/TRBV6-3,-,TGTGCCAGCAGTTACCTTAGCGGGAGGGCCGGGGATGAGCAGTTCTTC,CASSYLSGRAGDEQFF
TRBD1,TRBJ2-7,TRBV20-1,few,TGCAGTGCAGAGGACAGGCTTACCTACGAGCAGTACTTC,CSAEDRLTYEQYF
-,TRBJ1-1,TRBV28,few,TGTGCCAGCAGAGGGCTCCAGGTTGGGCGGACTGAAGCTTTCTTT,CASRGLQVGRTEAFF
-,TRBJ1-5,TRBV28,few,TGTGCCAGCAGTTTTTTCGGAGATCAGCCCCAGCATTTT,CASSFFGDQPQHF
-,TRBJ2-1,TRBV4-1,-,TGCGCCAGCAGCCAAGGGCATTCCAGCTCCTACAATGAGCAGTTCTTC,CASSQGHSSSYNEQFF
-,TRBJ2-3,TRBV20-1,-,TGCAGTGCTAGACCGACGGGCACAGATACGCAGTATTTT,CSARPTGTDTQYF
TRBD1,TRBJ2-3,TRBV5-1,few,TGCGCCAGCAGCCCCCGCGGGGACAGGAGCACAGATACGCAGTATTTT,CASSPRGDRSTDTQYF
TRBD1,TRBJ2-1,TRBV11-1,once,TGTACCAGCAGTTTCCAGTGGACAGGGAGGTCCTTTGATGAGCAGTTCTTC,CTSSFQWTGRSFDEQFF
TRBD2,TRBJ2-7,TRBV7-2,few,TGTGCCAGCAGCCCGTATAGCGGGAGGCTCGACGAGCAGTACTTC,CASSPYSGRLDEQYF
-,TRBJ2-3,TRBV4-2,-,TGTGCCAGCAGCCACACAGGGTCCGATACGCAGTATTTT,CASSHTGSDTQYF
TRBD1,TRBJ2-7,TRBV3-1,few,TGTGCCAGCAGCCGAGGCCCAACAGGGGGCAGTACCTACGAGCAGTACTTC,CASSRGPTGGSTYEQYF
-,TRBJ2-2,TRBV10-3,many,TGTGCCATCAGTGAGGTATTTATTGACACAACCGGGGAGCTGTTTTTT,CAISEVFIDTTGELFF
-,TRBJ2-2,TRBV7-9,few,TGTGCCAGCAGCCGCCCGGCCGGGGAGCTGTTTTTT,CASSRPAGELFF
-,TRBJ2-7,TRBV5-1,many,TGCGCCAGCAGCCCGCCGGGAAGTAGCTACGAGCAGTACTTC,CASSPPGSSYEQYF
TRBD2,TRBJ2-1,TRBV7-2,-,TGTGCCAGCAGCTTAGGGGTAGCGGGAGGTATATATGAGCAGTTCTTC,CASSLGVAGGIYEQFF
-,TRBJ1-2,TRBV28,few,TGTGCCAGCAGCTACCGGGACAACTATGGCTACACCTTC,CASSYRDNYGYTF
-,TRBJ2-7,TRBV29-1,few,TGCAGCGTCCGGACGGGAGACTCTTACGAGCAGTACTTC,CSVRTGDSYEQYF
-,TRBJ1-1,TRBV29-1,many,TGCAGCGTTGAGCCAGCAGCGAACACTGAAGCTTTCTTT,CSVEPAANTEAFF
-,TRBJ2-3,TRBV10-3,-,TGTGCCATCAGTGATAGAGGCCAAACGGGCACAGATACGCAGTATTTT,CAISDRGQTGTDTQYF
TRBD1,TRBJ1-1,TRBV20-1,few,TGCAGTGCCCGACCTTTACAGGGGGCGAGGGAAGCTTTCTTT,CSARPLQGAREAFF
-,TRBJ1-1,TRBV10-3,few,TGTGCCATCAGTAAACAGGACCGGGCCACTGAAGCTTTCTTT,CAISKQDRATEAFF
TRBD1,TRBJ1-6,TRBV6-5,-,TGTGCCAGCAGTTACTCGGGACAGGTTAATAATTCACCCCTCCACTTT,CASSYSGQVNNSPLHF
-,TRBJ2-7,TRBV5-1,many,TGCGCCAGCAGCCCTAGACCGACAGTACGCTTTTCCTACGAGCAGTACTTC,CASSPRPTVRFSYEQYF
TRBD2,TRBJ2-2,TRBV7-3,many,TGTGCCAGCAGCTTAACTGGAGGTGGGAGGGCCTCCGGGGAGCTGTTTTTT,CASSLTGGGRASGELFF
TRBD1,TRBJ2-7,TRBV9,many,TGTGCCAGCAGCCCTAGACAGGGGGACTACGAGCAGTACTTC,CASSPRQGDYEQYF
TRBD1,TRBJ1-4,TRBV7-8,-,TGTGCCAGCAGCTTTCAGCCGTTACAGGGGGGTAATGAAAAACTGTTTTTT,CASSFQPLQGGNEKLFF
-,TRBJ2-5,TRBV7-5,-,-,CISVPEAPNQAQETQYF
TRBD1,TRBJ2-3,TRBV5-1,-,TGCGCCAGCAGCCGTACAGGGGGCGAATTTAGCACAGATACGCAGTATTTT,CASSRTGGEFSTDTQYF
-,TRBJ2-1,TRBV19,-,TGTGCCAGTAGTACACGTTTCCAGAATGAGCAGTTCTTC,CASSTRFQNEQFF
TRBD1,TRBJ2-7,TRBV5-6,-,TGTGCCAGCAGCTTAGGACAGGACGGGTACGAGCAGTACTTC,CASSLGQDGYEQYF
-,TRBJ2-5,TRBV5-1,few,TGCGCCAGCAGCTTGGGTCGGCAGACCCAGTACTTC,CASSLGRQTQYF
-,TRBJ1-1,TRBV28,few,TGTGCCAGCAGTATGGGGGCACCGAACACTGAAGCTTTCTTT,CASSMGAPNTEAFF
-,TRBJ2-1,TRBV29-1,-,TGCAGCGTTGGATTAGCGGAGGTCTATGAGCAGTTCTTC,CSVGLAEVYEQFF
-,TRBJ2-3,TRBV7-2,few,TGTGCCAGCAGCTTAAGGCAGCGGAGGGGATGGACAGATACGCAGTATTTT,CASSLRQRRGWTDTQYF
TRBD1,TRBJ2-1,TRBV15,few,TGTGCCACCAGCCGGGGACAGGGAGTTTACAATGAGCAGTTCTTC,CATSRGQGVYNEQFF
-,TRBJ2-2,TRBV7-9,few,TGTGCCAGCAGCTCAACCGGACATTACACCGGGGAGCTGTTTTTT,CASSSTGHYTGELFF
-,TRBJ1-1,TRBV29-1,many,TGCAGCGTTGCAAAGGGTAACAGGATGAACACTGAAGCTTTCTTT,CSVAKGNRMNTEAFF
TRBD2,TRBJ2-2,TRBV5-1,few,TGCGCCAGCAGCATATATAGCGGGACGATGACGGTCACCGGGGAGCTGTTTTTT,CASSIYSGTMTVTGELFF
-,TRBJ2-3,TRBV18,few,TGTGCCAGCTCGACCTCTTGGAAAGATACGCAGTATTTT,CASSTSWKDTQYF
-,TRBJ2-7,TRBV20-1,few,TGCAGAGTACAGGGCCGACTCTACGAGCAGTACTTC,CRVQGRLYEQYF